This is a list of T cell receptor beta chains from one sample in a study of T cell changes during pregnancy in multiple sclerosis. Clones were sequenced by immunoSEQ multiplex PCR, and TCRdb holds only the in-frame ones, with some missing. The data contain approximately 99,000 clones, about nine tenths of them singletons. The sample here was peripheral blood, taken in the second trimester of pregnancy. The source of these receptors is a female donor in good health, enrolled as a control in a pregnancy study. Both conserved end residues are part of each CDR3. A D gene is named only where the DNA matches it firmly. A clone size is listed for some rows: how often the clone was seen (once, few, many), or a class if it is expanded.

V gene	clone size	D gene	J gene	CDR3 DNA	CDR3 protein
TRBV9	-	-	TRBJ1-6	TGTGCCAGCAGCGTACAGGGTCGTTTCGGTAATTCACCCCTCCACTTT	CASSVQGRFGNSPLHF
TRBV2	-	TRBD1	TRBJ2-3	TGTGCCAGTACAGGGGCCGAAAGCACAGATACGCAGTATTTT	CASTGAESTDTQYF
TRBV5-1	once	-	TRBJ2-3	TGCGCCAGCAGCTTGGATAGTCGGGGAAGCACAGATACGCAGTATTTT	CASSLDSRGSTDTQYF
TRBV5-6	-	-	TRBJ1-1	TGTGCCAGCAGCTTTGTGGACAGAAACACTGAAGCTTTCTTT	CASSFVDRNTEAFF
TRBV5-1	-	-	TRBJ1-1	TGCGCCAGCAGCTTGGGCATCCCGGGGTCCATCGATGAAGCTTTCTTT	CASSLGIPGSIDEAFF
TRBV5-1	-	TRBD1	TRBJ2-3	TGCGCCAGCAGCTTGGCGCGGGACAGGGTCACAGATACGCAGTATTTT	CASSLARDRVTDTQYF
TRBV5-1	-	-	TRBJ1-4	TGCGCCAGCAGCTTTGGCCGGGTGAATGAAAAACTGTTTTTT	CASSFGRVNEKLFF
TRBV7-2	-	-	TRBJ1-1	TGTGCCAGCAGCTCGAAAGTGACATTCGCAACCACTGAAGCTTTCTTT	CASSSKVTFATTEAFF
TRBV5-1	-	-	TRBJ2-3	TGCGCCAGCAGCTTGACAGGGTCTGCGCGTGCGGATACGCAGTATTTT	CASSLTGSARADTQYF
TRBV7-6	-	TRBD1	TRBJ2-1	TGTGCCAGCAGCTTAGCGGGACAGGGTAATGAGCAGTTCTTC	CASSLAGQGNEQFF
TRBV9	-	-	TRBJ1-3	TGTGCCAGCAGCGTAGGGGAGTCCTCTGGAAACACCATATATTTT	CASSVGESSGNTIYF
TRBV6-5	-	-	TRBJ2-3	TGTGCCAGCAGCCAAGGGGCAGATACGCAGTATTTT	CASSQGADTQYF
TRBV7-2	-	TRBD1	TRBJ1-5	TGTGCCAGCAGCTTATCCGGGACAGGGATGAATCAGCCCCAGCATTTT	CASSLSGTGMNQPQHF
TRBV6-5	few	-	TRBJ2-3	TGTGCCAGCAAGCCGCGGGCCCCTAGCACAGATACGCAGTATTTT	CASKPRAPSTDTQYF
TRBV4-1	-	-	TRBJ1-2	TGCGCCAGCAGATCCTCCGGCAGGGCCGATGGCTACACCTTC	CASRSSGRADGYTF
TRBV11-2	-	TRBD1	TRBJ1-2	TGTGCCAGCAGCAAGGACCGGGACAGAGAGTATGGCTACACCTTC	CASSKDRDREYGYTF
TRBV4-2	-	TRBD2	TRBJ2-7	TGTGCCAGCACCCTCACGAGACTAGCGGGAGTCTACGAGCAGTACTTC	CASTLTRLAGVYEQYF
TRBV11-2	-	TRBD1	TRBJ1-2	TGTGCCAGCAGCCCAACCGGGACAGGGGCGGGAGGCTATGGCTACACCTTC	CASSPTGTGAGGYGYTF
TRBV14	-	-	TRBJ2-1	TGTGCCAGCAGCCAAAGTCGAGTTACTGAGCAGTTCTTC	CASSQSRVTEQFF
TRBV6-6	-	-	TRBJ2-1	TGTGCCAGCAGTCCCGAGGGTGAGCAGTTCTTC	CASSPEGEQFF
TRBV11-2	-	TRBD1	TRBJ1-5	TGTGCCAGCAGCTTAGGACAGGGGAATCAGCCCCAGCATTTT	CASSLGQGNQPQHF
TRBV9	-	TRBD2	TRBJ2-1	TGTGCCAGCAGCGTAGTGACTAGCGGGGGGGCAAATGAGCAGTTCTTC	CASSVVTSGGANEQFF
TRBV27	-	-	TRBJ1-2	TGTGCCAGCACTACCGGTGGTTCCAGGCGTTATGGCTACACCTTC	CASTTGGSRRYGYTF
TRBV11-2	-	-	TRBJ1-2	TGTGCCAGCAGCCCAACGGGGTCAGGAGTAGGCTACACCTTC	CASSPTGSGVGYTF
TRBV10-3	-	-	TRBJ1-2	TGTGCCATCAGTGAGTCGACTCCGAGGATGGCATTAGCTACATTC	CAISESTPRMALATF
TRBV7-2	-	TRBD2	TRBJ2-5	TGTGCCAGCAGCTTAGGAGCGGGAGGAAGCCAAGAGACCCAGTACTTC	CASSLGAGGSQETQYF
TRBV5-4	-	TRBD2	TRBJ2-1	TGTGCCGGGAATAGCGGGGGCCACCCTAATGAGCAGTTCTTC	CAGNSGGHPNEQFF
TRBV2	-	-	TRBJ1-5	TGTGCCAGCAGTGAAGGGCGGGGGGCGCGGAGCAATCAGCCCCAGCATTTT	CASSEGRGARSNQPQHF